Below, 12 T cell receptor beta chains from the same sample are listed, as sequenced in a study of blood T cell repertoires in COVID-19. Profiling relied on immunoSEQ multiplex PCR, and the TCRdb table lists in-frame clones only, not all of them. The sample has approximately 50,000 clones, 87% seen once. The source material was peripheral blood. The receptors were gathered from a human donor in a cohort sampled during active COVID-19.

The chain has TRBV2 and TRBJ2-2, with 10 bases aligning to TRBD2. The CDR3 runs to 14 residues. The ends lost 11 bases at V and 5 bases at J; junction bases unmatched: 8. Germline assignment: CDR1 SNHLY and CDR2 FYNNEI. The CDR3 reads CAGRMTSGTGELFF. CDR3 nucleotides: TGTGCCGGTCGTATGACTAGCGGGACCGGGGAGCTGTTTTTT.

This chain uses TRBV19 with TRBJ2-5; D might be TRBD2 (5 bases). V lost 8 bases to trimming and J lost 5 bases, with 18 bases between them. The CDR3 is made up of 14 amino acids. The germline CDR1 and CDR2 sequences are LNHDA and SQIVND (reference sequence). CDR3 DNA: TGTGCCAGTGCTAGGACTCCAGTGGGGGAGACCCAGTACTTC. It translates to CASARTPVGETQYF.

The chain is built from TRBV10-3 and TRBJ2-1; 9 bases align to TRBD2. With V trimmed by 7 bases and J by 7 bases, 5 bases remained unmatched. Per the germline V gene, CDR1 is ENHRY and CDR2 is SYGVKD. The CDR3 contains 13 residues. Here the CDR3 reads CAIMAGGGNEQFF. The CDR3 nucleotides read TGTGCCATCATGGCGGGAGGGGGAAATGAGCAGTTCTTC.

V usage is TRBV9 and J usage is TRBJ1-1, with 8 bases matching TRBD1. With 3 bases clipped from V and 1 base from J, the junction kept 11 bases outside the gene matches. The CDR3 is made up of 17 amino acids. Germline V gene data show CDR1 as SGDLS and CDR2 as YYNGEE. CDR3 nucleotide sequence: TGTGCCAGCAGCGAGAGGGCAGGGGGCGGACGGAACACTGAAGCTTTCTTT. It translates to CASSERAGGGRNTEAFF. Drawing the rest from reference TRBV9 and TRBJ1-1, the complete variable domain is DSGVTQTPKHLITATGQRVTLRCSPRSGDLSVYWYQQSLDQGLQFLIQYYNGEERAKGNILERFSAQQFPDLHSELNLSSLELGDSALYFCASSERAGGGRNTEAFFGQGTRLTVV.

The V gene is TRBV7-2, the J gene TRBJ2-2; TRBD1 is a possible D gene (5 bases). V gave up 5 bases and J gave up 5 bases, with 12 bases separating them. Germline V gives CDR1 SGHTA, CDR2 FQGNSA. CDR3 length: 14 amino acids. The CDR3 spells CASSLSPGTGELFF. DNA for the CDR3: TGTGCCAGCAGCCTAAGTCCAGGGACCGGGGAGCTGTTTTTT.

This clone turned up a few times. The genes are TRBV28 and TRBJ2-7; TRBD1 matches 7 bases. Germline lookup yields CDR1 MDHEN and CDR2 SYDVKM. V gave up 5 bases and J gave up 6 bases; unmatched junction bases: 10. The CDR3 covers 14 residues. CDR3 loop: CASSPPHRGAEQYF. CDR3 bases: TGTGCCAGCAGTCCTCCACACAGGGGAGCCGAGCAGTACTTC.

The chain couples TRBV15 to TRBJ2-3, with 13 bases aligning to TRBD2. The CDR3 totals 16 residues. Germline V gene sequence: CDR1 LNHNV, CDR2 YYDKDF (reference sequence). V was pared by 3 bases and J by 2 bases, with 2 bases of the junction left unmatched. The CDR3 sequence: CATSSGLAGVTDTQYF. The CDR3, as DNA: TGTGCCACCAGCAGCGGACTAGCGGGGGTCACAGATACGCAGTATTTT.

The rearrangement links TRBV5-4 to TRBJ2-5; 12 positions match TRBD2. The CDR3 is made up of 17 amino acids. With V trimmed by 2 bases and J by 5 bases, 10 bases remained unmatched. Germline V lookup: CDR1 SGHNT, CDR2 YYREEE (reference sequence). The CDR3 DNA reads TGTGCCAGCAGCTTCCGGACTAGCGGGACCGGGGGGGAGACCCAGTACTTC. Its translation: CASSFRTSGTGGETQYF.

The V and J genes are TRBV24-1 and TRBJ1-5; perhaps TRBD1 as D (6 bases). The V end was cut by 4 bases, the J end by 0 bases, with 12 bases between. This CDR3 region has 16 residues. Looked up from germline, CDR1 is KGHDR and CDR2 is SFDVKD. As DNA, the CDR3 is TGTGCCACCAGTGACTCTAGGACAGATAGCAATCAGCCCCAGCATTTT. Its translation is CATSDSRTDSNQPQHF.

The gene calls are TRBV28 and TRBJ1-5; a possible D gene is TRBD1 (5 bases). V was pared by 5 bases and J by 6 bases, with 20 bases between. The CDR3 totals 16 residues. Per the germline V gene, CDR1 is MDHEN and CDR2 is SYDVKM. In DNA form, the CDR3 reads TGTGCCAGCAGTAACCCTCCAGGGTTAGTCGGTCAGCCCCAGCATTTT. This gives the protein CASSNPPGLVGQPQHF. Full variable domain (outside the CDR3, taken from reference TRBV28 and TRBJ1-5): DVKVTQSSRYLVKRTGEKVFLECVQDMDHENMFWYRQDPGLGLRLIYFSYDVKMKEKGDIPEGYSVSREKKERFSLILESASTNQTSMYLCASSNPPGLVGQPQHFGDGTRLSIL.

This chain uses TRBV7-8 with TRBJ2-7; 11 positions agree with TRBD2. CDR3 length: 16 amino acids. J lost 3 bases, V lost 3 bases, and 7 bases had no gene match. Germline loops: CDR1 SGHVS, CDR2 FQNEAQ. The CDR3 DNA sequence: TGTGCCAGCAGCTTGGAAGGGACTAGCGGACTCTACGAGCAGTACTTC. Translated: CASSLEGTSGLYEQYF.

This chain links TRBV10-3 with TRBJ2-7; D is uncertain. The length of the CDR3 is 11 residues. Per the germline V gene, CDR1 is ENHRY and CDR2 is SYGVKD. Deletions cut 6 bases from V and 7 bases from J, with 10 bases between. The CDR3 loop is CAISINREQYF. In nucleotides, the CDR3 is TGTGCCATCAGCATCAATCGGGAGCAGTACTTC.